The present T cell receptor beta chain was sequenced within a study of Ad26.COV2.S vaccination and SARS-CoV-2 variants. Study details: Recipients of Ad26.COV2.S got it intramuscularly, once or twice 56 days apart. Overall study results and limits: While placebo recipients had lower spike-specific TCR breadth, vaccine recipients had more.

With regard to this clone: Its antigen is currently unknown.

V lost 3 bases, J lost 2 bases, and 6 bases stayed unmatched. The germline gives CDR1 KGHSH, CDR2 LQKENI. CDR3 length equals 15 residues. Sequencing was performed with immunoSEQ multiplex PCR; in TCRdb, only in-frame clones are kept and a portion is missing. The sample records 350,000 to 500,000 clones, around 91% being singletons. Sample treatment: some 19 received Ad26.COV2.S at low or high dose, single or two shots; roughly five received placebo; per-sample allocation not given. Sampling occurred on day 63 after the first vaccine or placebo injection. This receptor was obtained from a person between 18 and 65 years old who received the Ad26.COV2.S COVID-19 vaccine or a placebo. This chain uses TRBV18 with TRBJ2-7, with 8 bases fitting TRBD1. The sequencing used peripheral blood, collected in a trial of Ad26.COV2.S vaccine versus placebo. This CDR3 is CASSPGTGGTYEQYF. CDR3 coding DNA: TGTGCCAGCTCACCCGGAACAGGGGGGACCTACGAGCAGTACTTC.